One and the same sample provided the 2 T cell receptor beta chains below, sequenced in a study of blood T cell repertoires in COVID-19. Profiling relied on immunoSEQ multiplex PCR, and the TCRdb table lists in-frame clones only, not all of them. The profile shows 99,000 or so clones, roughly 91% of them singletons. The sequenced sample consisted of peripheral blood. Source of these receptors: a human donor in a cohort sampled during active COVID-19.

The gene calls are TRBV6-4 and TRBJ1-1; 7 bases are shared with TRBD1. In germline, CDR1 is MRHNA, CDR2 SNTAGT. The CDR3 is made up of 14 amino acids. Trimming cost V 8 bases and J 10 bases; bases outside gene matches: 16. Here the CDR3 reads CASGRHRGTSRAFF. DNA for the CDR3: TGTGCCAGCGGCCGACACAGGGGAACCAGTCGAGCTTTCTTT.

V is TRBV5-1 and J is TRBJ2-5; TRBD2 agrees at 11 bases. Germline CDR1 reads SGHRS; CDR2 reads YFSETQ. This CDR3 has 16 residues. The V and J ends lost 0 bases and 1 base, in that order; junction bases with no gene match: 2. The CDR3 loop reads CASSLASGGFQETQYF. The DNA of the CDR3 is TGCGCCAGCAGCTTGGCTAGCGGGGGGTTCCAAGAGACCCAGTACTTC.